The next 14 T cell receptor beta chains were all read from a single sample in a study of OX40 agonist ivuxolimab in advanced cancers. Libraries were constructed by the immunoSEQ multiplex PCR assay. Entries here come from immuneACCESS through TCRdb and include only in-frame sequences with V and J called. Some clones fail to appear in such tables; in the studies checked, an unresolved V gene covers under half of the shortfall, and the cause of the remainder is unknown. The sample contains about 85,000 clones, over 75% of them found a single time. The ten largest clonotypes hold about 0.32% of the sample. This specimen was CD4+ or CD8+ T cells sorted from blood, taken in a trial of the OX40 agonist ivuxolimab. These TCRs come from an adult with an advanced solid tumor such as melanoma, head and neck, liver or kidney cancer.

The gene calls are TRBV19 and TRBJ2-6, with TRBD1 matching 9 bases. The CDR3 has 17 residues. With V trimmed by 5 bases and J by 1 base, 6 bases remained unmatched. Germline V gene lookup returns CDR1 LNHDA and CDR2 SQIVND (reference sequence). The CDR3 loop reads CASSSGQGWSGANVLTF. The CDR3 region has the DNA TGTGCCAGTAGTTCCGGACAGGGGTGGTCTGGGGCCAACGTCCTGACTTTC.

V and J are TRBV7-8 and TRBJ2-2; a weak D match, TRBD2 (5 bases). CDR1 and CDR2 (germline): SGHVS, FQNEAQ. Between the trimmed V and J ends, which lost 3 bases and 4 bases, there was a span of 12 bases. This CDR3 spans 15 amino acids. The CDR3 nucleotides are TGTGCCAGCAGCTTTAACGGGATTGGCACCGGGGAGCTGTTTTTT. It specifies CASSFNGIGTGELFF.

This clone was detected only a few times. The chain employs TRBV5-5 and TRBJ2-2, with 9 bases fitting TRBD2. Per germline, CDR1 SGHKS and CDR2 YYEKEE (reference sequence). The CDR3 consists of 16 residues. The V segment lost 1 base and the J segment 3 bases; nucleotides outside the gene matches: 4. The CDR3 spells CASSLRRLADTGELFF. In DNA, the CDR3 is TGTGCCAGCAGCTTGAGGAGACTAGCGGACACCGGGGAGCTGTTTTTT. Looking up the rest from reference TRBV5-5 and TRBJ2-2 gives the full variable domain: DAGVTQSPTHLIKTRGQQVTLRCSPISGHKSVSWYQQVLGQGPQFIFQYYEKEERGRGNFPDRFSARQFPNYSSELNVNALLLGDSALYLCASSLRRLADTGELFFGEGSRLTVL.

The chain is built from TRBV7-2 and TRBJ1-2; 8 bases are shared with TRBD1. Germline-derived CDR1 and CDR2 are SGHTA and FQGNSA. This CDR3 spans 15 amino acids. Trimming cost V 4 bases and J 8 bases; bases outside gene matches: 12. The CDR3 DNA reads TGTGCCAGCAGCTCCCGGACAGGGCAGGCAAACGGCTACACCTTC. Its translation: CASSSRTGQANGYTF.

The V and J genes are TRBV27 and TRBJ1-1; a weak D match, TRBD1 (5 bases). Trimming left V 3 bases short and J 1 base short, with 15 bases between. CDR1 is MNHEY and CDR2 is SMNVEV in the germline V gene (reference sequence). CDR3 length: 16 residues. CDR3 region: CASSFRGKSSNTEAFF. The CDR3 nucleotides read TGTGCCAGCAGTTTTAGGGGAAAGTCTTCGAACACTGAAGCTTTCTTT.

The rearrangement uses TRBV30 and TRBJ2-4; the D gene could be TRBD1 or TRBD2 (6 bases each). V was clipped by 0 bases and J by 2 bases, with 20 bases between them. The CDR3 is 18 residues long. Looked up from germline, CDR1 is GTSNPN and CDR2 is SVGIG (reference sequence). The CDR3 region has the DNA TGTGCCTGGAGTGTAGGTTGGGGGGCGGGAATTTCCAAAAACATTCAGTACTTC. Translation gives CAWSVGWGAGISKNIQYF.

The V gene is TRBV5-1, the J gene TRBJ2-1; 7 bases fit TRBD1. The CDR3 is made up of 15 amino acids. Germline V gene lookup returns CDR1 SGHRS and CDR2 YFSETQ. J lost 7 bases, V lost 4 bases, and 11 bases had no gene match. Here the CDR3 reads CASSRTGERRNEQFF. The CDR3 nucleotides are TGCGCCAGCAGCCGAACAGGGGAGAGGAGAAATGAGCAGTTCTTC.

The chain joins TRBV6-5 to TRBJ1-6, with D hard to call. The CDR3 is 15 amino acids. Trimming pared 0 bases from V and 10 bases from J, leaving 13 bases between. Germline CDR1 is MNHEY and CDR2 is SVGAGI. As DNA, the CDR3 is TGTGCCAGCAGTTACTCGACCGGGTTAAGGTCACCCCTCCACTTT. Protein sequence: CASSYSTGLRSPLHF.

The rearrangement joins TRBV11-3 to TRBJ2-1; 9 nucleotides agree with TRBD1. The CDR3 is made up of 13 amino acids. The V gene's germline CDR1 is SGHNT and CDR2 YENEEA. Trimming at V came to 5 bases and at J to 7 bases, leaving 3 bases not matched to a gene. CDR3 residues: CASSTGQGNEQFF. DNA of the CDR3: TGTGCCAGCAGCACCGGACAGGGGAATGAGCAGTTCTTC.

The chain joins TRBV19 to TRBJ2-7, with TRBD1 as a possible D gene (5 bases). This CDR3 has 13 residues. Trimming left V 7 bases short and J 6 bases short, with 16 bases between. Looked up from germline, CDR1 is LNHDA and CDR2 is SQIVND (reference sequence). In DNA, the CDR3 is TGTGCCAGTACCTCTAACAGGATAGGCGAGCAGTACGTC. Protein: CASTSNRIGEQYV.

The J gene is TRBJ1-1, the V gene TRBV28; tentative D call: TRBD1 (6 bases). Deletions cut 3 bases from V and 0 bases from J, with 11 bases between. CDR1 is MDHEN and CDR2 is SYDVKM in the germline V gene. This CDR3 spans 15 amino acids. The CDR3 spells CASSFPRGVNTEAFF. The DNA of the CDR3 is TGTGCCAGCAGTTTCCCTAGGGGGGTGAACACTGAAGCTTTCTTT.

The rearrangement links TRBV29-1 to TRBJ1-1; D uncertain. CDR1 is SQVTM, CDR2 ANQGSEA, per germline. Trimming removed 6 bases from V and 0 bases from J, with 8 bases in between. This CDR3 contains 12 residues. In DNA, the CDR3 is TGCAGCGTGATACATCTGAACACTGAAGCTTTCTTT. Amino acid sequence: CSVIHLNTEAFF.

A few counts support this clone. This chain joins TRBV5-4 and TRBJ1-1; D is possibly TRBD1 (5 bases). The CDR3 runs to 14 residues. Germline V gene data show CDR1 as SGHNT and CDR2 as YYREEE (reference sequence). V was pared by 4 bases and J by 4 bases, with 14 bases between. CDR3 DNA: TGTGCCAGCAGCCCGGGACTTCGCGGCACTGAAGCTTTCTTT. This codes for CASSPGLRGTEAFF.

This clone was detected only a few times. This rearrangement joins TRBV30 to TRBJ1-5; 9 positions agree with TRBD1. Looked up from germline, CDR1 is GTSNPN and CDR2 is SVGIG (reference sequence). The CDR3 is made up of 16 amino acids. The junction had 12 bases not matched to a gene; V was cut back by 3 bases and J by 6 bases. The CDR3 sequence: CAWSSKQGAFTQPQHF. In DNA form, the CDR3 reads TGTGCCTGGAGCTCGAAACAGGGGGCCTTCACTCAGCCCCAGCATTTT.